This T cell receptor (beta chain) is from a study of Tregs in tolerant kidney transplant recipients. As for the study in general: An approximately three-day belatacept mixed lymphocyte reaction, sometimes plus 5-day graft donor restimulation, preceded CD4+CD25+CD127- sorting.

J lost 10 bases, V lost 1 base, and 9 bases had no gene match. CDR1 and CDR2 from the germline V gene are SEHNR and FQNEAQ (reference sequence). The CDR3 loop spans 14 amino acids. Generated by immunoSEQ multiplex PCR, the TCRdb table keeps only in-frame clones and is missing some. The table includes 2,500 to 3,000 clones, 40% detected once. The sample holds one count of this clone. No antigen is known for it. The V and J genes are TRBV7-9 and TRBJ2-5; 7 bases align to TRBD1. The sample taken for sequencing was Tregs from blood cultured with allogeneic cells. This sequence originates from a human donor in good health. CDR3 in DNA: TGTGCCAGCAGCTTAGGGGGACAGTTTTTGATCCAGTACTTC. Translating it yields CASSLGGQFLIQYF. The whole variable domain, filled in from reference TRBV7-9 and TRBJ2-5, reads DTGVSQNPRHKITKRGQNVTFRCDPISEHNRLYWYRQTLGQGPEFLTYFQNEAQLEKSRLLSDRFSAERPKGSFSTLEIQRTEQGDSAMYLCASSLGGQFLIQYFGPGTRLLVL.